This TCR beta chain originates from a study of T-cell memory formation after mild COVID-19. Study in general: TCR clusters showed largely donor specificity. General observations from the study: The study found balanced CD4/CD8 in clones contracting day 15 to 85 and a CD4+ lean in later expanders. CD4+ contracting clones were found mainly in CM and EM, and CD8+ ones in EMRA. Whether day 37 second-wave clones are SARS-CoV-2-specific was not confirmed.

V lost 4 bases, J lost 3 bases, and 5 bases stayed unmatched. Germline V gene data show CDR1 as MNHGY and CDR2 as SAAAGT. This CDR3 region has 14 residues. TCRdb processed the 5' RACE reads anew with MiXCR; each CDR3 protein has one entry. The table lists about 110,000 distinct CDR3 sequences, roughly 19% of them singletons, with over 4.5% in the top ten. A remark on this clonotype: The antigen is not known.

The specimen sequenced was PBMCs or a T cell subset sorted from them (not recorded which). The chain couples TRBV6-8 to TRBJ2-7, with TRBD1 identical over 8 bases. The TCR comes from a man younger than 30 who had mild COVID-19 (a few samples of this study predate the infection). Cell type and time point are not known. CDR3 DNA sequence: TGTGCCAGCAGTTTAAGGACAGGGAACTACGAGCAGTACTTC. It encodes CASSLRTGNYEQYF.